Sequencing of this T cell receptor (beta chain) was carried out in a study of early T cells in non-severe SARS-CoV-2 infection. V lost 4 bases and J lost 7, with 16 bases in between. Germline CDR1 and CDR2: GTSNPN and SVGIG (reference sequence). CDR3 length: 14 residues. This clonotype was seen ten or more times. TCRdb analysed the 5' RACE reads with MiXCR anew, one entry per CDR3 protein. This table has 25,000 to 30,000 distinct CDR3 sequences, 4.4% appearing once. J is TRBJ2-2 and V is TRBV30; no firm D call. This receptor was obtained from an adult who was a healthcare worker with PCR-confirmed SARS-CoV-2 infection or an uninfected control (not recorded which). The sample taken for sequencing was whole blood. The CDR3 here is CAWNPGLLLGELFF. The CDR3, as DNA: TGTGCCTGGAATCCCGGCTTATTACTCGGGGAGCTGTTTTTT.